The next 30 T cell receptor beta chains were all read from a single sample in a study of cytomegalovirus exposure and HLA in healthy donors. This PCR relied on a set of 60 Vbeta primers and 13 Jbeta primers. Assay: immunoSEQ multiplex PCR; the TCRdb copy retains only in-frame clones and omits some. The top ten clones hold around 2.2% of a sample with around 110,000 clones, roughly 80% of them seen once. Sequencing was carried out using PBMCs. The source of these receptors is a man aged 25 to 40 in good health and CMV-seronegative.

The chain combines TRBV5-1 with TRBJ2-7; 7 positions agree with TRBD2. The CDR3 covers 15 residues. V was pared by 0 bases and J by 0 bases, with 3 bases of the junction left unmatched. Germline V gene data show CDR1 as SGHRS and CDR2 as YFSETQ. Here the CDR3 reads CASSLGPSGSYEQYF. Here the CDR3 DNA reads TGCGCCAGCAGCTTGGGGCCTAGCGGCTCCTACGAGCAGTACTTC.

To note about this clone: At one of its ends the junction is not consistent with the germline gene, which may arise from a read error. The chain uses TRBV6-1 and TRBJ2-6; a weak D match, TRBD1 (6 bases). Germline CDR1 reads MNHNS; CDR2 reads SASEGT. The CDR3 length is 15 residues. The CDR3 spells CASKKGGGETNGLTF. The DNA for the CDR3 is TGTGCCAGCAAGAAAGGGGGTGGTGAGACCAACGGCCTGACTTTC.

Here the CDR3 reads CASRGASGGFSTDTQYF. The DNA of the CDR3 is TGTGCCAGTAGAGGGGCTAGCGGGGGGTTTAGCACAGATACGCAGTATTTT. V and J are TRBV19 and TRBJ2-3, with 11 positions matching TRBD2. V lost 6 bases, J lost 0 bases, and 8 bases stayed unmatched. The CDR3 runs to 17 residues. CDR1 is LNHDA and CDR2 is SQIVND in the germline V gene (reference sequence). The variable domain in full, completed from reference TRBV19 and TRBJ2-3, reads DGGITQSPKYLFRKEGQNVTLSCEQNLNHDAMYWYRQDPGQGLRLIYYSQIVNDFQKGDIAEGYSVSREKKESFPLTVTSAQKNPTAFYLCASRGASGGFSTDTQYFGPGTRLTVL.

The V and J genes are TRBV28 and TRBJ1-5; a weak D match, TRBD1 (5 bases). Germline CDR1 and CDR2: MDHEN and SYDVKM. There are 12 residues in the CDR3. Trimming took 6 bases from V and 11 from J, leaving 14 bases between them. Here the CDR3 DNA reads TGTGCCAGCAGAACGGGACTTGTAGCCCAGCATTTT. Translated, it gives CASRTGLVAQHF.

This sequence joins TRBV5-1 and TRBJ2-3; a possible D gene is TRBD1 (5 bases). V lost 1 base to trimming and J lost 4 bases, with 10 bases between them. CDR3 length equals 14 residues. Germline V gives CDR1 SGHRS, CDR2 YFSETQ. The CDR3 DNA is TGCGCCAGCAGCTTGAGGGGAACCTCAGATACGCAGTATTTT. Encoded protein: CASSLRGTSDTQYF.

The CDR3 sequence: CASSLPSSYEQYF. The CDR3 DNA is TGTGCCAGCAGCTTGCCGAGCTCCTACGAGCAGTACTTC. The V gene is TRBV13, the J gene TRBJ2-7; D is ambiguous. The CDR3 spans 13 residues. V gave up 3 bases and J gave up 0 bases, with 6 bases separating them. The germline V gene has CDR1 PRHDT and CDR2 FYEKMQ (reference sequence). The entire variable domain, with the rest obtained from reference TRBV13 and TRBJ2-7, is as follows: AAGVIQSPRHLIKEKRETATLKCYPIPRHDTVYWYQQGPGQDPQFLISFYEKMQSDKGSIPDRFSAQQFSDYHSELNMSSLELGDSALYFCASSLPSSYEQYFGPGTRLTVT.

The chain links TRBV19 to TRBJ2-1; TRBD2 aligns across 9 bases. V lost 6 bases to trimming and J lost 5 bases; unmatched junction nucleotides: 5. CDR3 size: 14 residues. Looked up from germline, CDR1 is LNHDA and CDR2 is SQIVND (reference sequence). As DNA, the CDR3 is TGTGCCAGTAGGAGCGGGGGGCCAAACAATGAGCAGTTCTTC. Its translation is CASRSGGPNNEQFF.

V usage is TRBV29-1 and J usage is TRBJ2-7; weak D call: TRBD1 (6 bases). The CDR3 spans 16 residues. Germline lookup yields CDR1 SQVTM and CDR2 ANQGSEA. The V end was cut by 6 bases, the J end by 2 bases, with 23 bases between. CDR3 loop: CSVSNLGGPPTYEQYF. CDR3 coding DNA: TGCAGCGTCTCAAACCTAGGGGGTCCCCCGACCTACGAGCAGTACTTC.

The chain joins TRBV13 to TRBJ2-1; tentative D call: TRBD1 (6 bases). Looked up from germline, CDR1 is PRHDT and CDR2 is FYEKMQ (reference sequence). Trimming cost V 7 bases and J 0 bases, with 22 bases left between them. CDR3 length: 18 amino acids. The chain's CDR3 is CASTSHREPTFSYNEQFF. The CDR3 DNA sequence: TGTGCCAGCACTTCCCACAGGGAACCTACCTTCTCCTACAATGAGCAGTTCTTC.

The chain uses TRBV21-1 and TRBJ2-6; the table's D call, TRBD2, was not checked against the DNA. TRBV21-1 is a documented pseudogene. The CDR3 has 15 amino acids. CDR3 in DNA: TGTGCCAGCAGCCCACGGGGGGCTGGGGCCAACGGCCTGACTTTC. Protein: CASSPRGAGANGLTF.

The chain combines TRBV10-3 with TRBJ1-5; tentative D call: TRBD1 (6 bases). Trimming removed 3 bases at V and 6 bases at J, with 15 bases between. Germline values: CDR1 ENHRY, CDR2 SYGVKD. The CDR3 runs 15 residues. CDR3 sequence reads: CAISDPDRSGQPQHF. The DNA of the CDR3 is TGTGCCATCAGTGACCCCGACAGGAGCGGTCAGCCCCAGCATTTT.

The chain links TRBV25-1 to TRBJ1-1; no clear D. Germline lookup yields CDR1 MGHDK and CDR2 SYGVNS. This CDR3 contains 11 residues. Trimming took 5 bases from V and 5 from J, leaving 6 bases between them. CDR3 residues: CASSSKTEAFF. CDR3 DNA sequence: TGTGCCAGCAGTTCCAAAACTGAAGCTTTCTTT.

This clone occurred a few times. This chain links TRBV4-3 with TRBJ2-1; tentative D call: TRBD1 (6 bases). Trimming removed 0 bases from V and 4 bases from J, with 10 bases in between. The CDR3 spans 15 residues. Germline loops: CDR1 LGHNA, CDR2 YSLEER. CDR3 bases: TGCGCCAGCAGCCAAGACGGGACACCGTACAATGAGCAGTTCTTC. It translates to CASSQDGTPYNEQFF.

This chain links TRBV5-1 with TRBJ2-7; perhaps TRBD2 as D (5 bases). The CDR3 runs to 14 residues. CDR1 and CDR2 (germline): SGHRS, YFSETQ. Trimming pared 0 bases from V and 5 bases from J, leaving 12 bases between. For the CDR3, the DNA is TGCGCCAGCAGCTTGGCGGTGAGGGTCGACGAGCAGTACTTC. Its protein product is CASSLAVRVDEQYF.

This chain connects TRBV5-1 to TRBJ1-6; weak D call: TRBD1 (6 bases). CDR3 length: 18 residues. Germline CDR1 and CDR2: SGHRS and YFSETQ. Trimming stripped 4 bases from V and 6 bases from J, with 23 bases between. The CDR3 sequence: CASSQLQGASGGNSPLHF. CDR3 DNA: TGCGCCAGCAGCCAACTACAGGGAGCCTCCGGAGGTAATTCACCCCTCCACTTT.

The rearrangement links TRBV4-3 to TRBJ2-3; perhaps TRBD2 as D (5 bases). The CDR3 totals 16 residues. Germline V gene data show CDR1 as LGHNA and CDR2 as YSLEER. V lost 1 base and J lost 0, with 11 bases in between. CDR3 protein: CASSQGVTTSTDTQYF. In DNA form, the CDR3 reads TGCGCCAGCAGCCAAGGGGTGACTACTAGCACAGATACGCAGTATTTT.

V usage is TRBV29-1 and J usage is TRBJ1-2; maybe TRBD1 (5 bases). The CDR3 is made up of 13 amino acids. CDR1 is SQVTM and CDR2 is ANQGSEA in the germline V gene. The V end lost 0 bases, the J end lost 2 bases, and 7 bases lay between the germline ends. The CDR3 nucleotides are TGCAGCGTTGAAGAGCCAGGGAACTATGGCTACACCTTC. This translates into CSVEEPGNYGYTF. Combining the CDR3 with reference TRBV29-1 and TRBJ1-2 gives the whole variable domain SAVISQKPSRDICQRGTSLTIQCQVDSQVTMMFWYRQQPGQSLTLIATANQGSEATYESGFVIDKFPISRPNLTFSTLTVSNMSPEDSSIYLCSVEEPGNYGYTFGSGTRLTVV.

The genes are TRBV6-7 and TRBJ1-3; 9 positions agree with TRBD1. TRBV6-7 is classed as an ORF, of uncertain function. This CDR3 contains 20 residues. The J segment lost 8 bases and the V segment lost 0 bases, leaving 20 bases of the junction unmatched. The CDR3 DNA is TGTGCCAGCAGTTACTCGAACAGGGGGCCCTCGTGGATTACTTGGGACACCATATATTTT. Its translation: CASSYSNRGPSWITWDTIYF.

There are a few counts of this clone. The chain links TRBV12-5 to TRBJ1-2; D unresolved. Germline V gene sequence: CDR1 LGHNT, CDR2 FRNRAP. Trimming pared 3 bases from V and 1 base from J, leaving 3 bases between. The CDR3 spans 12 residues. The CDR3 DNA sequence: TGTGCTAGTGGTTTCCTTAACTATGGCTACACCTTC. This codes for CASGFLNYGYTF.

This clone came up a few times. CDR3 region: CASSRGEGGYNEQFF. DNA of the CDR3: TGTGCCAGTAGTCGGGGGGAGGGGGGATACAATGAGCAGTTCTTC. The V gene is TRBV19, the J gene TRBJ2-1; D is possibly TRBD2 (7 bases). The CDR3 runs 15 residues. Between the trimmed V and J ends, which lost 5 bases and 4 bases, there was a span of 15 bases. Germline assignment: CDR1 LNHDA and CDR2 SQIVND (reference sequence).

This clone has just one count. The chain has TRBV19 and TRBJ1-1; D is undetermined. The CDR3 covers 13 residues. Germline V gene data show CDR1 as LNHDA and CDR2 as SQIVND (reference sequence). Trimming stripped 5 bases from V and 2 bases from J, with 9 bases between. The CDR3 sequence is CASSEGANTEAFF. The DNA for the CDR3 is TGTGCCAGTAGTGAGGGCGCCAACACTGAAGCTTTCTTT.

The J gene is TRBJ1-4, the V gene TRBV19; D might be TRBD1 (6 bases). Germline CDR1 is LNHDA and CDR2 is SQIVND (reference sequence). The V and J ends lost 4 bases and 7 bases respectively, with 19 bases between them. The CDR3 has 16 residues. CDR3 coding DNA: TGTGCCAGTAGTAGGTCACCGGGACAAACGATTGAAAAACTGTTTTTT. Translated, it gives CASSRSPGQTIEKLFF.

The genes are TRBV19 and TRBJ1-1; D is unclear. The CDR3 loop spans 16 amino acids. V gave up 3 bases and J gave up 3 bases, with 17 bases separating them. Germline CDR1 and CDR2: LNHDA and SQIVND (reference sequence). The CDR3 region is CASSIYTGSRYTEAFF. DNA of the CDR3: TGTGCCAGTAGTATCTATACGGGGAGTCGGTACACTGAAGCTTTCTTT. Looking up the rest from reference TRBV19 and TRBJ1-1 gives the full variable domain: DGGITQSPKYLFRKEGQNVTLSCEQNLNHDAMYWYRQDPGQGLRLIYYSQIVNDFQKGDIAEGYSVSREKKESFPLTVTSAQKNPTAFYLCASSIYTGSRYTEAFFGQGTRLTVV.

This clone has only a few counts. V gene TRBV19 combines with J gene TRBJ2-1, with D perhaps matching TRBD2 (5 bases). Germline CDR1 LNHDA, CDR2 SQIVND (reference sequence). V lost 5 bases and J 0 bases, leaving 11 bases between the germline ends. This CDR3 is 15 amino acids long. Here the CDR3 DNA reads TGTGCCAGTAGTGCGGCGGGTAGCTCCTACAATGAGCAGTTCTTC. This sequence encodes CASSAAGSSYNEQFF.

The chain combines TRBV28 with TRBJ2-2, with D possibly TRBD1 on 5 matching bases. The CDR3 has 18 amino acids. V was trimmed by 2 bases and J by 1 base, leaving 17 bases between them. Germline CDR1 reads MDHEN; CDR2 reads SYDVKM. The CDR3 DNA follows: TGTGCCAGCAGTTTACGCCAGGGTAGTATGAGGAACACCGGGGAGCTGTTTTTT. Protein product: CASSLRQGSMRNTGELFF.

The count of this clone is one. The chain combines TRBV7-2 with TRBJ1-5, with D hard to call. This CDR3 spans 13 amino acids. V lost 5 bases, J lost 3 bases, and 8 bases lay in between. Germline V lookup: CDR1 SGHTA, CDR2 FQGNSA. The CDR3 region is CASSAHNNQPQHF. The CDR3 DNA reads as TGTGCCAGCAGCGCTCACAACAATCAGCCCCAGCATTTT. The complete variable domain, with remaining parts taken from reference TRBV7-2 and TRBJ1-5, reads GAGVSQSPSNKVTEKGKDVELRCDPISGHTALYWYRQSLGQGLEFLIYFQGNSAPDKSGLPSDRFSAERTGGSVSTLTIQRTQQEDSAVYLCASSAHNNQPQHFGDGTRLSIL.

In its sample, this clone was seen a few times. V and J are TRBV15 and TRBJ1-4, with D possibly being TRBD1 (6 bases). The CDR3 has 16 residues. Germline lookup yields CDR1 LNHNV and CDR2 YYDKDF (reference sequence). The V end was cut by 2 bases, the J end by 8 bases, with 18 bases between. Written as DNA, the CDR3 is TGTGCCACCAGCAGATCGACAGGTAGTGGCGAGGAAAAACTGTTTTTT. Encoded protein: CATSRSTGSGEEKLFF.

CDR3 protein: CATSRDVGQGVFF. CDR3 bases: TGTGCCACCAGCAGAGATGTGGGACAGGGTGTTTTCTTT. This chain joins TRBV15 and TRBJ1-1, with TRBD1 identical over 9 bases. V shed 0 bases, J shed 13 bases, and the junction held 6 bases outside the gene matches. The CDR3 contains 13 residues. Looked up from germline, CDR1 is LNHNV and CDR2 is YYDKDF (reference sequence).

The chain employs TRBV6-1 and TRBJ2-7; possibly TRBD1 for D (6 bases). Germline CDR1 MNHNS, CDR2 SASEGT. V dropped 11 bases and J dropped 4 bases, with 12 bases sitting between them. This CDR3 spans 11 amino acids. This CDR3 reads CAGKQGYEQYF. In DNA form, the CDR3 reads TGTGCCGGTAAACAGGGTTACGAGCAGTACTTC.

This clone has just a few counts. CDR3 in DNA: TGTGCCAGCAGCTTTGGGGGGGACACGGTTAGGCAGTACTTC. As protein: CASSFGGDTVRQYF. This chain links TRBV7-9 with TRBJ2-7, with D possibly being TRBD2 (7 bases). The germline CDR1 and CDR2 sequences are SEHNR and FQNEAQ (reference sequence). CDR3 length: 14 amino acids. V was shortened by 3 bases and J by 9 bases, with 18 bases between the two germline ends.